What follows are 3 T cell receptor delta chains derived from one specimen sequenced in a study of gammadelta T cells in human blood. TCRdb re-analyzed the RT-PCR reads via CATT. The table lists about 900 delta-chain clones, approximately 18% of them singletons. Sequencing was performed on Vgamma9Vdelta2 gamma-delta T cells from fetal blood. The source of these receptors is a human fetus.

Comment on this clone: This is likely an artifact of a read error, given a far larger clone one base away. The chain links TRDV2 to TRDJ3; 11 nucleotides agree with TRDD3. Germline CDR1 reads GEAIGNYY; CDR2 reads EKD. CDR3 length equals 20 residues. With V trimmed by 1 base and J by 0 bases, 7 bases remained unmatched. CDR3 protein: CACDTVMGDTHSWDTRQMFF. In nucleotides, the CDR3 is TGTGCCTGTGACACGGTAATGGGGGATACGCACTCCTGGGACACCCGACAGATGTTTTTC.

On this clone itself: A much larger clone differs from this one at a single base, so this may be a read error. J gene TRDJ3 was identified, but the V gene was not called; the table gives TRDD3 as D, unverified against the DNA. This CDR3 is built from 19 residues. In nucleotides, the CDR3 is TGTGCCTGTGACACCCTACTATTGGGGGATACCTGGGACACCCGACAGATGTTTTTC. Protein: CACDTLLLGDTWDTRQMFF.

Notes on this clone: It differs at one base from a far larger clone, so likely a read error. V gene TRDV2 combines with J gene TRDJ3; 7 nucleotides align to TRDD3. The J gene is absent in TCRdb and was assigned here via DNA matching to germline. V shed 3 bases and J 0 bases; nucleotides not matched to a gene: 10. The CDR3 length is 19 residues. Germline V gives CDR1 GEAIGNYY, CDR2 EKD. CDR3: CACDSLGTGASWDTRQMFF. CDR3 nucleotides: TGTGCCTGTGACTCACTCGGTACTGGGGCCTCCTGGGACACCCGACAGATGTTTTTC.